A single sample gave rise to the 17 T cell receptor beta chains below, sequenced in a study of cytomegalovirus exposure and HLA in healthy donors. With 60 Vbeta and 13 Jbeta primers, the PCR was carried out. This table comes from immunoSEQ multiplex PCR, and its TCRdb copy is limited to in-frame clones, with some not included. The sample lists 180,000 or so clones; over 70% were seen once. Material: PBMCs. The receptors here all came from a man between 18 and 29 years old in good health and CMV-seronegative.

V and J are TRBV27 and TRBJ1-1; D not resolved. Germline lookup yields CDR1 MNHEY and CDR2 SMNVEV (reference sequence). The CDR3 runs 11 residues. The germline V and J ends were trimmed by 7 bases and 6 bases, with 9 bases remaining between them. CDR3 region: CASIGRAEAFF. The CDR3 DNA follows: TGTGCCAGCATAGGGAGGGCTGAAGCTTTCTTT.

The chain's CDR3 is CASSHATGMNTEAFF. The CDR3 DNA reads TGCGCCAGCAGCCATGCAACAGGGATGAACACTGAAGCTTTCTTT. The chain joins TRBV4-3 to TRBJ1-1; tentatively, D is TRBD1 (6 bases). With 3 bases removed from V and 0 bases from J, the gap between germline ends came to 11 bases. CDR1 and CDR2 (germline): LGHNA, YSLEER. This CDR3 has 15 residues.

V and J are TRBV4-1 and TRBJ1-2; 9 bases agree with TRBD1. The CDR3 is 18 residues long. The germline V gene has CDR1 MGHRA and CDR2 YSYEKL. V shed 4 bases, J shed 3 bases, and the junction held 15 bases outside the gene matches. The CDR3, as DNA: TGCGCCAGCAGCCCCTTAGCGGGACAGGGCGGATCTGACTATGGCTACACCTTC. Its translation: CASSPLAGQGGSDYGYTF.

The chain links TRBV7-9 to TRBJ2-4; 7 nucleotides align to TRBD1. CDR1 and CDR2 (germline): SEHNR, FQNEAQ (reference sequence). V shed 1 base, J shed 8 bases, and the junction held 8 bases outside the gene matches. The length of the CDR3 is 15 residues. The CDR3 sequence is CASSLGDNRGDIQYF. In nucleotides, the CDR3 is TGTGCCAGCAGCTTAGGCGACAACAGGGGAGACATTCAGTACTTC.

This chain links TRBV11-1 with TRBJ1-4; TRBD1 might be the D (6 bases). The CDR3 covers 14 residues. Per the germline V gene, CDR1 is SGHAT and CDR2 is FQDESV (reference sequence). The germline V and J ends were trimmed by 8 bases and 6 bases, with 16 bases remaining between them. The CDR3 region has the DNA TGTGCCAGCGCGTCCGGGACATCGGATGAAAAACTGTTTTTT. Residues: CASASGTSDEKLFF. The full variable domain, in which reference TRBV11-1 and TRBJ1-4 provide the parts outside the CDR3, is EAEVAQSPRYKITEKSQAVAFWCDPISGHATLYWYRQILGQGPELLVQFQDESVVDDSQLPKDRFSAERLKGVDSTLKIQPAELGDSAMYLCASASGTSDEKLFFGSGTQLSVL.

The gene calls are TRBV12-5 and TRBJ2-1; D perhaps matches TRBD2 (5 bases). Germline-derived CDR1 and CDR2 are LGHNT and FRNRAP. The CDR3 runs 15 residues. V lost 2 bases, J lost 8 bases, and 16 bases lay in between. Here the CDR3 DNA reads TGTGCTAGTGGTTTGCGTCTCCCGGGAATAGATGAGCAGTTCTTC. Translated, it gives CASGLRLPGIDEQFF.

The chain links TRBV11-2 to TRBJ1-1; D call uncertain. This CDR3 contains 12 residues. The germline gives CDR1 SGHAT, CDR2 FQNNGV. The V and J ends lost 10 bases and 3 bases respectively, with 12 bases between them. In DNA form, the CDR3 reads TGTGCCACCGGGAGCTCGGACACTGAAGCTTTCTTT. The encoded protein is CATGSSDTEAFF.

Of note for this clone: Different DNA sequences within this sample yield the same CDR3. Here the CDR3 DNA reads TGTGCCAGCTCGCCGGGACTAGCGGGAGTTAGTGAGCAGTTCTTC. Its protein product is CASSPGLAGVSEQFF. The chain links TRBV18 to TRBJ2-1; 14 nucleotides match TRBD2. CDR1 KGHSH and CDR2 LQKENI come from the germline V gene. This CDR3 comprises 15 residues. Germline trimming cut 6 bases from V and 9 bases from J; bases unmatched to any gene: 7.

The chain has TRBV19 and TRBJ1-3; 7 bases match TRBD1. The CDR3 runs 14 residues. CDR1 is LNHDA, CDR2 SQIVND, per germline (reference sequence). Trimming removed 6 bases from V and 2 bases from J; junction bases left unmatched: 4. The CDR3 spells CASSRDSPGNTIYF. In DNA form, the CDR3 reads TGTGCCAGTAGCAGGGACAGTCCTGGAAACACCATATATTTT. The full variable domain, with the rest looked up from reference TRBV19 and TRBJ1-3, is DGGITQSPKYLFRKEGQNVTLSCEQNLNHDAMYWYRQDPGQGLRLIYYSQIVNDFQKGDIAEGYSVSREKKESFPLTVTSAQKNPTAFYLCASSRDSPGNTIYFGEGSWLTVV.

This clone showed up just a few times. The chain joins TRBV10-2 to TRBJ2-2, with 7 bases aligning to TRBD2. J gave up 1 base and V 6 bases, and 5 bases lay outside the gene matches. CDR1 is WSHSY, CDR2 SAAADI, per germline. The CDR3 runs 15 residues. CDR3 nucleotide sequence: TGCGCCAGCAGCGTAATAGCGGGGAACACCGGGGAGCTGTTTTTT. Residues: CASSVIAGNTGELFF.

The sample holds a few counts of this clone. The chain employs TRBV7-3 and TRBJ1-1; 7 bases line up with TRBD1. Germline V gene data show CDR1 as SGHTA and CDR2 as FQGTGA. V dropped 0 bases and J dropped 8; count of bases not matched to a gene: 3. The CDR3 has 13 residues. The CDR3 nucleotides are TGTGCCAGCAGCTTAACGGACAGGACCGAAGCTTTCTTT. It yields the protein CASSLTDRTEAFF. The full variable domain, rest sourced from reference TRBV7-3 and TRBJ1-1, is GAGVSQTPSNKVTEKGKYVELRCDPISGHTALYWYRQSLGQGPEFLIYFQGTGAADDSGLPNDRFFAVRPEGSVSTLKIQRTERGDSAVYLCASSLTDRTEAFFGQGTRLTVV.

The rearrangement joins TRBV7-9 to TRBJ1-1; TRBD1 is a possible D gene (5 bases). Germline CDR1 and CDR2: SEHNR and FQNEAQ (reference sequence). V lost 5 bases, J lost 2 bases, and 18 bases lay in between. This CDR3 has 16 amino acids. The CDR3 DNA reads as TGTGCCAGCAGCGCCCGGGACTACGGGGCAAACACTGAAGCTTTCTTT. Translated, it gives CASSARDYGANTEAFF.

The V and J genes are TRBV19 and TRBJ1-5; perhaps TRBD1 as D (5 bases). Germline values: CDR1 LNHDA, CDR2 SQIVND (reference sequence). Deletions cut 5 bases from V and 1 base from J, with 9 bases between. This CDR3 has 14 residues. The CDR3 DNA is TGTGCCAGTAGTGCGGGGGGGAGCAATCAGCCCCAGCATTTT. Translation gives CASSAGGSNQPQHF.

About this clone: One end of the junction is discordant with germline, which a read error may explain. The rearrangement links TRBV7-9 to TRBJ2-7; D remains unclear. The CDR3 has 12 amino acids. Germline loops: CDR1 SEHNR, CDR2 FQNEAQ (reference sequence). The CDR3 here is CSSSLGQNEQYF. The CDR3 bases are TGTTCCAGCAGCTTAGGGCAGAACGAGCAGTACTTC.

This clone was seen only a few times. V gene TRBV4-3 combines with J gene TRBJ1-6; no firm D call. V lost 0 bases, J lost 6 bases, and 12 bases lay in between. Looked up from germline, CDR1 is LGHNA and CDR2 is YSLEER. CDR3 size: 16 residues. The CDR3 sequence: CASSQEWIAGNSPLHF. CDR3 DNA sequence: TGCGCCAGCAGCCAAGAGTGGATAGCGGGTAATTCACCCCTCCACTTT.

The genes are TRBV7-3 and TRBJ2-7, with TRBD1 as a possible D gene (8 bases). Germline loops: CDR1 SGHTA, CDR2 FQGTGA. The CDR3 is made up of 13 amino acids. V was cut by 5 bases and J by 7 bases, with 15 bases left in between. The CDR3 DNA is TGTGCCAGCAGCATTACAGGGGGGGGTGAGCAGTACTTC. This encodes CASSITGGGEQYF.

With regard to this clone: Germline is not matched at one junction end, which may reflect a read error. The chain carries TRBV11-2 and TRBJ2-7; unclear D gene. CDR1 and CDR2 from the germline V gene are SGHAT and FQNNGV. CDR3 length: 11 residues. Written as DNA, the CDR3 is TGTGCCAGCAGCTCCCCCATCGAGGAGTACTTC. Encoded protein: CASSSPIEEYF.